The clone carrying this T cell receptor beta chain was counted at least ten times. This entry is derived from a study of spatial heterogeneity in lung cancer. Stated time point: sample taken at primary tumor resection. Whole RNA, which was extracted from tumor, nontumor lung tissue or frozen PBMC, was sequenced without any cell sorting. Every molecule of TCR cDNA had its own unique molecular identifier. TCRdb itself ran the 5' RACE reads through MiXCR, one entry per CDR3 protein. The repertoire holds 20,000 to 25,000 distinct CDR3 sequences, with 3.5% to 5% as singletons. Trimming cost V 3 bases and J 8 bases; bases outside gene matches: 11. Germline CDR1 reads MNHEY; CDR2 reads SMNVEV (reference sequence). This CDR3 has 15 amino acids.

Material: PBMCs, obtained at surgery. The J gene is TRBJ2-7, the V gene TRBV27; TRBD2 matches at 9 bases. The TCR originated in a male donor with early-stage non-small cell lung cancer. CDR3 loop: CASSFVSGGLSKQYF. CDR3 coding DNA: TGTGCCAGCAGTTTCGTAAGCGGGGGGCTCTCCAAGCAGTACTTC.